This TCR beta chain was found in a study of T-cell reconstitution after alpha-beta-depleted transplantation in children. This clonotype was seen a few times. Unique molecular identifiers were used to barcode this TCRbeta library. TCRdb independently ran MiXCR on the PCR reads; one entry per CDR3 protein. This table holds about a million distinct CDR3 sequences, around 30% found once. The CDR3 loop spans 16 amino acids. Trimming at V came to 2 bases and at J to 1 base, leaving 8 bases not matched to a gene. Germline lookup yields CDR1 SGDLS and CDR2 YYNGEE. Here the sequenced sample was PBMCs, mostly from graft donor cells, taken 360 days after TCRalphabeta/CD19-depleted stem cell transplant. This clonotype was sampled from a boy younger than two who had a stem cell transplant for SCID, so the T cells may come from the graft donor. The chain employs TRBV9 and TRBJ2-7, with 8 positions matching TRBD2. The CDR3 DNA reads as TGTGCCAGCAGCGTTTATGGGAGCGGGGGATCCTACGAGCAGTACTTC. Amino acids: CASSVYGSGGSYEQYF.